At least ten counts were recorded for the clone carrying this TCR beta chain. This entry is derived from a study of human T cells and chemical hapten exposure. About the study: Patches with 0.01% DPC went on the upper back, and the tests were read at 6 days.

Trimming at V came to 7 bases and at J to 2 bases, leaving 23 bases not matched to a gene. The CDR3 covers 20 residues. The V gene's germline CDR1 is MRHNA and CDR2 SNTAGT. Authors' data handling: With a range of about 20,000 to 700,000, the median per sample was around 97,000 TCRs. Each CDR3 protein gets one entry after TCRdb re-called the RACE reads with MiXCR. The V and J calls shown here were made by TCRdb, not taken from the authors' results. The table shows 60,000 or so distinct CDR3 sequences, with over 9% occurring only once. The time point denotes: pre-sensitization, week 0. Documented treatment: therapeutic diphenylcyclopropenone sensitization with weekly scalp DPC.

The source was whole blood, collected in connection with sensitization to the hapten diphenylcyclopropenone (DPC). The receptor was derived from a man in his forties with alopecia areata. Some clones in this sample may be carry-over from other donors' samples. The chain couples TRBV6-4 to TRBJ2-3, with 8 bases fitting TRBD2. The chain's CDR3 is CASTRGDSGREGLYTDTQYF. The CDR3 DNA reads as TGTGCCAGCACCAGAGGCGACAGCGGCCGGGAGGGCCTCTACACAGATACGCAGTATTTT.